The rows below give T cell receptor beta chains drawn from one sample of a study of blood T cell repertoires in COVID-19. Libraries were prepared by immunoSEQ multiplex PCR; TCRdb keeps only in-frame clonotypes and omits some of them. This table has tens of thousands of clones, 70% to 90% appearing once. Specimen: peripheral blood. The receptor source for this set is a man aged 50-60 years with acute or convalescent COVID-19. Each CDR3 is given with its conserved first and last residue. A D gene is named only where the DNA matches it firmly. A row's size may be missing; if present it is once, few, many or a size class.

j_call clone_size v_call d_call cdr3_aa cdr3_nt
TRBJ2-1 NA TRBV24-1 NA CATSGGGAQSSYNEQFF TGTGCCACCAGTGGCGGAGGGGCCCAAAGCTCCTACAATGAGCAGTTCTTC
TRBJ2-6 NA TRBV19 NA CASNQVYSGANVLTF TGTGCCAGTAATCAGGTTTACTCTGGGGCCAACGTCCTGACTTTC
TRBJ2-5 NA TRBV9 NA CASSVRGGAKTQYF TGTGCCAGCAGCGTCCGCGGGGGCGCGAAGACCCAGTACTTC
TRBJ2-2 NA TRBV4-1 TRBD2 CASSQAGGGLAGELFF TGCGCCAGCAGCCAAGCCGGGGGGGGCTTGGCCGGGGAGCTGTTTTTT
TRBJ1-4 NA TRBV7-9 NA CASSLGAQGTEKLFF TGTGCCAGCAGCTTAGGGGCCCAGGGGACAGAAAAACTGTTTTTT
TRBJ2-1 NA TRBV6-5 NA CASSYSLDNEQFF TGTGCCAGCAGTTACTCCCTAGACAATGAGCAGTTCTTC
TRBJ1-1 NA TRBV24-1 TRBD1 CATSLGGMNTEAFF TGTGCCACCAGTCTAGGGGGCATGAACACTGAAGCTTTCTTT
TRBJ1-1 NA TRBV5-1 TRBD1 CASSLGQGAPNTEAFF TGCGCCAGCAGCTTAGGACAGGGGGCTCCGAACACTGAAGCTTTCTTT
TRBJ1-2 NA TRBV6-5 NA CASSLTQNNYGYTF TGTGCCAGCAGCTTGACTCAGAATAACTATGGCTACACCTTC
TRBJ1-1 NA TRBV19 TRBD1 CASRLGQGTEAFF TGTGCCAGTAGATTGGGACAGGGCACTGAAGCTTTCTTT
TRBJ2-5 NA TRBV3-1/TRBV3-2 TRBD2 CASSQERVTSGVETQYF TGTGCCAGCAGCCAAGAACGGGTGACTAGCGGGGTAGAGACCCAGTACTTC
TRBJ1-2 NA TRBV6-5 NA CASRRDSALGYGYTF TGTGCCAGCAGACGTGACAGCGCCCTGGGGTATGGCTACACCTTC
TRBJ1-5 once TRBV11-2 NA CASSLGQHQPQHF TGTGCCAGCAGCTTAGGACAGCATCAGCCCCAGCATTTT
TRBJ2-5 few TRBV24-1 NA CATSDPQGSLRSETQYF TGTGCCACCAGTGATCCACAGGGCAGCTTACGTTCGGAGACCCAGTACTTC
TRBJ1-5 NA TRBV6-5 NA CASSYSRASSQPQHF TGTGCCAGCAGTTACTCGCGGGCGTCTAGTCAGCCCCAGCATTTT
TRBJ2-5 NA TRBV9 NA CASSVEGWQETQYF TGTGCCAGCAGCGTAGAGGGGTGGCAGGAGACCCAGTACTTC
TRBJ1-4 NA TRBV4-1 TRBD1 CASSPQGAESEKLFF TGCGCCAGCAGCCCACAGGGGGCGGAGAGTGAAAAACTGTTTTTT
TRBJ1-2 NA TRBV7-8 TRBD1 CASGEEGQTNYGYTF TGTGCCAGCGGGGAAGAGGGACAGACTAACTATGGCTACACCTTC
TRBJ2-3 NA TRBV25-1 NA CASSEGGGRGDTQYF TGTGCCAGCAGTGAAGGGGGGGGCCGGGGAGATACGCAGTATTTT
TRBJ2-7 once TRBV10-3 TRBD2 CAISETLAGGEYF TGTGCCATCAGTGAGACCCTAGCGGGGGGTGAGTACTTC
TRBJ2-7 once TRBV14 TRBD2 CASRPSGGPSYEQYF TGTGCCAGCAGACCAAGCGGGGGGCCCTCCTACGAGCAGTACTTC
TRBJ1-6 NA TRBV2 TRBD1 CASSPGTGEGFGHSPLHF TGTGCCAGCAGTCCCGGGACAGGGGAAGGTTTCGGCCATTCACCCCTCCACTTT
TRBJ1-3 NA TRBV7-8 NA CASSLEGVGRALTYGNTIYF TGTGCCAGCAGCTTAGAAGGTGTCGGCAGGGCGCTGACATATGGAAACACCATATATTTT
TRBJ1-1 NA TRBV5-1 TRBD1 CASSSQGVINTEAFF TGCGCCAGCAGCTCACAGGGGGTGATAAACACTGAAGCTTTCTTT
TRBJ1-1 few TRBV9 TRBD1 CASSGGQGTEAFF TGTGCCAGCAGCGGTGGACAGGGCACTGAAGCTTTCTTT
TRBJ1-6 few TRBV9 NA CASSVAFRGSPLHF TGTGCCAGCAGCGTAGCCTTCAGGGGTTCACCCCTCCACTTT
TRBJ1-5 NA TRBV28 TRBD1 CASSPPQGAGVVQPQHF TGTGCCAGCAGCCCTCCTCAGGGGGCAGGGGTGGTTCAGCCCCAGCATTTT
TRBJ2-3 once TRBV19 TRBD2 CASRWERGGQDTQYF TGTGCCAGTAGGTGGGAGCGGGGGGGCCAAGATACGCAGTATTTT
TRBJ1-5 NA TRBV7-8 TRBD1 CASSRDRGPSQPQHF TGTGCCAGCAGCCGAGACAGGGGTCCCTCTCAGCCCCAGCATTTT
TRBJ1-2 NA TRBV5-6 NA CASSPGRRRGYTF TGTGCCAGCAGTCCGGGGAGACGGCGTGGCTACACCTTC
TRBJ2-1 NA TRBV13 TRBD1 CASSLGGSGQGATEQFF TGTGCCAGCAGCTTAGGCGGAAGTGGACAGGGGGCGACTGAGCAGTTCTTC
TRBJ2-1 NA TRBV11-2 TRBD2 CASSPRSSGGAVEQFF TGTGCCAGCAGCCCGCGGTCGAGCGGGGGGGCCGTTGAGCAGTTCTTC
TRBJ2-2 NA TRBV2 TRBD1 CASRTGGSNTGELFF TGTGCCAGCAGAACAGGGGGATCGAACACCGGGGAGCTGTTTTTT
TRBJ2-4 NA TRBV5-1 NA CASSLNENIQYF TGCGCCAGCAGCTTGAACGAGAACATTCAGTACTTC
TRBJ2-1 NA TRBV7-2 NA CASILETGVYNEQFF TGTGCCAGCATACTTGAGACAGGAGTCTACAATGAGCAGTTCTTC
TRBJ2-1 NA TRBV10-1 TRBD2 CASSESASGGPYNEQFF TGCGCCAGCAGTGAGTCCGCTAGCGGGGGCCCCTACAATGAGCAGTTCTTC
TRBJ1-2 NA TRBV5-6 NA CASSLAGQLGYGYTF TGTGCCAGCAGCTTGGCGGGACAACTCGGCTATGGCTACACCTTC
TRBJ2-1 NA TRBV19 TRBD2 CASLGLAGANEQFF TGTGCCAGTTTAGGGCTAGCGGGGGCAAATGAGCAGTTCTTC
TRBJ2-2 NA TRBV6-1 NA CASSARTAKNTGELFF TGTGCCAGCAGTGCAAGGACAGCCAAGAACACCGGGGAGCTGTTTTTT